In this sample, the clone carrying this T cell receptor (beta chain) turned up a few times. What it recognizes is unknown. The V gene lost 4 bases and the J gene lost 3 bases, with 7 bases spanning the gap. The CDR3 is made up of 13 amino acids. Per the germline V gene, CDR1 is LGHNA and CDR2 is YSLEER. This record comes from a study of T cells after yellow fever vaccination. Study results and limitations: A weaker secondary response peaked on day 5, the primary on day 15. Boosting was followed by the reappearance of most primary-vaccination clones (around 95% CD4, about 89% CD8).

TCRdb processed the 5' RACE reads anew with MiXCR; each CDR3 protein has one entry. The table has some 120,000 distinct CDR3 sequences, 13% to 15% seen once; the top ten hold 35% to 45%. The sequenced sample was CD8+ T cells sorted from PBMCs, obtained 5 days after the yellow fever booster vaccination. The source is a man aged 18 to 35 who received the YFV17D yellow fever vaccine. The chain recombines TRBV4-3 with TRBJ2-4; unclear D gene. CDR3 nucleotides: TGCGCCAGCAGCCTCACAGACAAAAACATTCAGTACTTC. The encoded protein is CASSLTDKNIQYF.